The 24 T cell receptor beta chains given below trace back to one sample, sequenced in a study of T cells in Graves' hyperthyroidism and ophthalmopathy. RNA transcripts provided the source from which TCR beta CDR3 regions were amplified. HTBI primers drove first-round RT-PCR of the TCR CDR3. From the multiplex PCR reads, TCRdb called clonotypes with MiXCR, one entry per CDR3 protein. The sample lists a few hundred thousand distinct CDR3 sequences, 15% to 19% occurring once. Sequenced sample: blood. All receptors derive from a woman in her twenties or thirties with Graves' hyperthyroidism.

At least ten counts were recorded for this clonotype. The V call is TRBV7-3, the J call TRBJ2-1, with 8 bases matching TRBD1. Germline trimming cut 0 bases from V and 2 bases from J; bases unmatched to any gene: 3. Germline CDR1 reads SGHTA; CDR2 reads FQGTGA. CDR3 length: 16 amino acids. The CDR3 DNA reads TGTGCCAGCAGCTTAACAGGACAGGGCACCTACAATGAGCAGTTCTTC. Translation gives CASSLTGQGTYNEQFF.

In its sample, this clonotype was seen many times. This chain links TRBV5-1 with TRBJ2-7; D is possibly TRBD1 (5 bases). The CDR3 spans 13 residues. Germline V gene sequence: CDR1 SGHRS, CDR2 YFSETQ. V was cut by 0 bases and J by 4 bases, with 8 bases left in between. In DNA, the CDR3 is TGCGCCAGCAGCTTGGGGACAAAGTACGAGCAGTACTTC. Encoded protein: CASSLGTKYEQYF.

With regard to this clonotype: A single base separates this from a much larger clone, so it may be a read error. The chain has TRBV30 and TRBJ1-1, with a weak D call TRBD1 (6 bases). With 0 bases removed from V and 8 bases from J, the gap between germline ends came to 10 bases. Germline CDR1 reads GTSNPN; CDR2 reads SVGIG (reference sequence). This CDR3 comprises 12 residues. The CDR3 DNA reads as TGTGCCTGGAGTGTCGGGGGCCCCGAAGCTTTCTTT. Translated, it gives CAWSVGGPEAFF.

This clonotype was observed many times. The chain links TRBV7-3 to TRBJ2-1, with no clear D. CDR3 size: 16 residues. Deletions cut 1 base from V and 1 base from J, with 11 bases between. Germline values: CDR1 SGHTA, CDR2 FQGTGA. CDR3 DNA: TGTGCCAGCAGCTTAATGCTAGGAAGGTCCTACAATGAGCAGTTCTTC. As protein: CASSLMLGRSYNEQFF.

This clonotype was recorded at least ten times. The CDR3 DNA is TGCAGTGCTAGTAGGGATAATGAATTACTGTTTTTT. It encodes CSASRDNELLFF. V usage is TRBV20-1 and J usage is TRBJ1-4, with no clear D. CDR1 and CDR2 (germline): DFQATT, SNEGSKA (reference sequence). Trimming removed 3 bases at V and 13 bases at J, with 15 bases between. This CDR3 spans 12 amino acids.

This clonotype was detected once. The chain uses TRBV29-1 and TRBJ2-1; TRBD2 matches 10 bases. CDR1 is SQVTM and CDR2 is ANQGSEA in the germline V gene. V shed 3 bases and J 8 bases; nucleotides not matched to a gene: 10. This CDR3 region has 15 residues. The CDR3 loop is CSVESPSGSMYEQFF. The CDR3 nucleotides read TGCAGCGTTGAGTCCCCTAGCGGGAGTATGTATGAGCAGTTCTTC.

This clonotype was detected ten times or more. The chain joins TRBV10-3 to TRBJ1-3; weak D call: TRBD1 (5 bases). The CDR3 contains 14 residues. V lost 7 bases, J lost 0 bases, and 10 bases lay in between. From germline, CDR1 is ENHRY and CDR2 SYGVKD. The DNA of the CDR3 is TGTGCCATCACCACGGGACTCTCTGGAAACACCATATATTTT. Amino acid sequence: CAITTGLSGNTIYF.

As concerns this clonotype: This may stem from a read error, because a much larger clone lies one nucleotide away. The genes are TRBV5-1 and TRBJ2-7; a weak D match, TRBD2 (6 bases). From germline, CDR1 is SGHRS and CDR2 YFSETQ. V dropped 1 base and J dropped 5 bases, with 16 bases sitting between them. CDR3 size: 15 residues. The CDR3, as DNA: TGCGCCAGCAGCTTGATGGCTTGCGGGATCCACGAGCAGTACTTC. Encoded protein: CASSLMACGIHEQYF.

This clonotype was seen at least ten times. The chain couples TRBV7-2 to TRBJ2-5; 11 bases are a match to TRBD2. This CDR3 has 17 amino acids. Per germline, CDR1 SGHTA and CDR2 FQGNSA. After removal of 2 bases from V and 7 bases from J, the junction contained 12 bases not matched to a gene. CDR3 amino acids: CASSLTSGSSTWGTQYF. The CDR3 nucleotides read TGTGCCAGCAGCTTAACTAGCGGGAGTTCCACTTGGGGGACCCAGTACTTC.

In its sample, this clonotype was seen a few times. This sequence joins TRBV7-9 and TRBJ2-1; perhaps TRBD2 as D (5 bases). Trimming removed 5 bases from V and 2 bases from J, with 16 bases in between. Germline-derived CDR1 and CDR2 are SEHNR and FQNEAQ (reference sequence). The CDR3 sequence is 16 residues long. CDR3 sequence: CASSRDPTGTYNEQFF. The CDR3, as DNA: TGTGCCAGCAGCCGTGACCCGACCGGGACCTACAATGAGCAGTTCTTC.

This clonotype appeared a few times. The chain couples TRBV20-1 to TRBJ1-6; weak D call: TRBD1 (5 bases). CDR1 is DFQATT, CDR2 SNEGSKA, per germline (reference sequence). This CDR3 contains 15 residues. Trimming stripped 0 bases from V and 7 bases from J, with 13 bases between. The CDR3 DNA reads TGCAGTGCTAGAGAGTGGGGGGGAGTGAATTCACCCCTCCACTTT. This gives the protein CSAREWGGVNSPLHF.

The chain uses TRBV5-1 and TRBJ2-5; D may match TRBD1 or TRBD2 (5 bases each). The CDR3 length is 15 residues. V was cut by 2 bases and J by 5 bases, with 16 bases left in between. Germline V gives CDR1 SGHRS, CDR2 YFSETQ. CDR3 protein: CASSLFDTGRETQYF. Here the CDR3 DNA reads TGCGCCAGCAGCTTATTTGACACGGGGCGGGAGACCCAGTACTTC.

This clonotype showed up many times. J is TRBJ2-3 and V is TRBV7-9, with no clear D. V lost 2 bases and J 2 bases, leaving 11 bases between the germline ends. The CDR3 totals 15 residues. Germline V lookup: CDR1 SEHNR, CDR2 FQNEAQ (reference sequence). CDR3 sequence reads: CASSLSRGPTDTQYF. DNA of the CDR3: TGTGCCAGCAGCTTAAGTCGAGGACCCACAGATACGCAGTATTTT. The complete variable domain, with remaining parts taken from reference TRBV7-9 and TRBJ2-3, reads DTGVSQNPRHKITKRGQNVTFRCDPISEHNRLYWYRQTLGQGPEFLTYFQNEAQLEKSRLLSDRFSAERPKGSFSTLEIQRTEQGDSAMYLCASSLSRGPTDTQYFGPGTRLTVL.

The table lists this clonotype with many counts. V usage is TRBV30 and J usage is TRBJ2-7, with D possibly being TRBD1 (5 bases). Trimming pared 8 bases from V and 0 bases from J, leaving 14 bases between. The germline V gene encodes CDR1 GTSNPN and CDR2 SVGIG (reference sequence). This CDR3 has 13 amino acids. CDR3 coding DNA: TGTGCCGCTGGGGCCGGAAGCTCCTACGAGCAGTACTTC. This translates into CAAGAGSSYEQYF.

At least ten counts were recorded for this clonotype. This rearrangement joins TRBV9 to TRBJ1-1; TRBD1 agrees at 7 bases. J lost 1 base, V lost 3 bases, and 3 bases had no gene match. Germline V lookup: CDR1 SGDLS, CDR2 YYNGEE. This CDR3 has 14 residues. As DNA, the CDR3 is TGTGCCAGCAGCGGACAGGGTGAGAACACTGAAGCTTTCTTT. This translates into CASSGQGENTEAFF.

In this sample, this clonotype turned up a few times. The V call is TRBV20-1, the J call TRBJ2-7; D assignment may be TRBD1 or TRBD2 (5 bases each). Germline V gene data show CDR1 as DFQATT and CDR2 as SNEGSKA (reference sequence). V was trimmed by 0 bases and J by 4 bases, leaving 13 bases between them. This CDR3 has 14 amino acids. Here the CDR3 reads CSAREVSRGYEQYF. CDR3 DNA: TGCAGTGCTAGAGAGGTTTCGAGGGGTTACGAGCAGTACTTC.

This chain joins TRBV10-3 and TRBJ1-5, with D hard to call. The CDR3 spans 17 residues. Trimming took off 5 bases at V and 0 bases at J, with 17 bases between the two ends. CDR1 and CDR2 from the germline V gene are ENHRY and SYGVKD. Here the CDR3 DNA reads TGTGCCATCAGTAAGGTTAGGTCTTCAGGTAGCAATCAGCCCCAGCATTTT. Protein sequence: CAISKVRSSGSNQPQHF.

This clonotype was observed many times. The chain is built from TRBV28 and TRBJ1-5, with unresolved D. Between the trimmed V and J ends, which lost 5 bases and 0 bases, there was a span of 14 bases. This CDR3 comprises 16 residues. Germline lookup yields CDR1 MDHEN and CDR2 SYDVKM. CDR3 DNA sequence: TGTGCCAGCAGTGATTCCGGACTGTATAGCAATCAGCCCCAGCATTTT. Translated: CASSDSGLYSNQPQHF.

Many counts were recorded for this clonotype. The CDR3 sequence is CASSPSAGAQYF. The CDR3 region has the DNA TGTGCCAGCAGCCCCTCAGCGGGAGCGCAGTATTTT. The chain is built from TRBV3-1 and TRBJ2-3; 8 bases map to TRBD2. CDR1 and CDR2 from the germline V gene are LGHDT and YNNKEL (reference sequence). Losses at the gene ends were 4 bases for V and 10 bases for J; bases not matched to a gene: 4. The CDR3 covers 12 residues.

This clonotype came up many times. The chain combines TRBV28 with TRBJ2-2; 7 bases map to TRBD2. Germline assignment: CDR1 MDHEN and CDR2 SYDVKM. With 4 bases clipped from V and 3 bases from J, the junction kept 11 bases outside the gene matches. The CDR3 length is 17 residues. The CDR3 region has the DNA TGTGCCAGCAGTTCGCCGTTGGCGGGAGTTTACACCGGGGAGCTGTTTTTT. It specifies CASSSPLAGVYTGELFF.

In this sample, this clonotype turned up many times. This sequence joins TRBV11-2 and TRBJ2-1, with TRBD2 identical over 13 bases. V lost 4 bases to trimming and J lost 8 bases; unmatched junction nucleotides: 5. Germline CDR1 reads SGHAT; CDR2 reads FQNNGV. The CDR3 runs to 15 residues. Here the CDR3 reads CASSSRLAGGYEQFF. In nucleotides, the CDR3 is TGTGCCAGCAGCTCCCGACTAGCGGGAGGCTATGAGCAGTTCTTC.

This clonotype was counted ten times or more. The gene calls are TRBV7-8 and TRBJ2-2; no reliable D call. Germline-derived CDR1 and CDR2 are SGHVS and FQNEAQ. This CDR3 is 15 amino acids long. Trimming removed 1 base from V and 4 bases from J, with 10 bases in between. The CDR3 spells CASSLEWVTTGELFF. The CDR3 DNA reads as TGTGCCAGCAGCTTAGAATGGGTTACCACCGGGGAGCTGTTTTTT.

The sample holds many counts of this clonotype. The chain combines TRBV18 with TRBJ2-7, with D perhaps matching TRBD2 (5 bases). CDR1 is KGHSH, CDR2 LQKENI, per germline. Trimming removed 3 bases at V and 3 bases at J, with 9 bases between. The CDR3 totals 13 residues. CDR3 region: CASSPSEGYEQYF. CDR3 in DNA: TGTGCCAGCTCACCCTCAGAGGGCTACGAGCAGTACTTC. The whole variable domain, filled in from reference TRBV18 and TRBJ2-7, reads NAGVMQNPRHLVRRRGQEARLRCSPMKGHSHVYWYRQLPEEGLKFMVYLQKENIIDESGMPKERFSAEFPKEGPSILRIQQVVRGDSAAYFCASSPSEGYEQYFGPGTRLTVT.

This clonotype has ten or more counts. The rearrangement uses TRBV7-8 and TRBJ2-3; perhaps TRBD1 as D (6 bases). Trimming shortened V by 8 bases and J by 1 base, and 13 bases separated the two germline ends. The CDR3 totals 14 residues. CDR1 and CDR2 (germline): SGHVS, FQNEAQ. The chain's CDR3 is CASARGIGTDTQYF. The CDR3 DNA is TGTGCCAGCGCAAGGGGGATCGGCACAGATACGCAGTATTTT.